The 32 T cell receptor beta chains reported below all come from one sample, sequenced in a study of cytomegalovirus exposure and HLA in healthy donors. PCR involved 60 Vbeta and 13 Jbeta primers. Data came from immunoSEQ multiplex PCR; TCRdb stores just in-frame clones and leaves some out. The sample records 150,000 or so clones, roughly 79% being singletons. The sequencing sample was made of PBMCs. Receptor source: a young man in good health and CMV-seronegative.

The V and J genes are TRBV5-8 and TRBJ1-3; 7 positions agree with TRBD1. The CDR3 consists of 15 residues. The ends lost 4 bases at V and 4 bases at J; junction bases unmatched: 8. Germline V lookup: CDR1 SGHTS, CDR2 YDEGEE. Here the CDR3 DNA reads TGTGCCAGCAGCCAGAACCGGGACAGCGGAAACACCATATATTTT. Translation: CASSQNRDSGNTIYF.

The V and J genes are TRBV6-1 and TRBJ2-7; D unclear. Trimming stripped 0 bases from V and 8 bases from J, with 14 bases between. The CDR3 runs 14 residues. Germline loops: CDR1 MNHNS, CDR2 SASEGT. The CDR3 sequence is CASSEAGGTWQQYV. DNA of the CDR3: TGTGCCAGCAGTGAAGCAGGCGGAACATGGCAGCAGTACGTC.

J is TRBJ1-5 and V is TRBV4-1; possible D gene TRBD1, 5 bases. In germline, CDR1 is MGHRA, CDR2 YSYEKL. The CDR3 has 14 amino acids. The ends were cut back, 6 bases at V and 4 bases at J, with 13 bases in the middle. CDR3 bases: TGCGCCAGCAGTAGTGCGGGGGGTAATCAGCCCCAGCATTTT. Encoded protein: CASSSAGGNQPQHF.

The chain links TRBV5-6 to TRBJ2-5; perhaps TRBD2 as D (6 bases). The germline V gene has CDR1 SGHDT and CDR2 YYEEEE. The CDR3 is 13 amino acids. Trimming pared 0 bases from V and 5 bases from J, leaving 8 bases between. The CDR3, as DNA: TGTGCCAGCAGCTTGGGGGGACTGGAGACCCAGTACTTC. Its translation: CASSLGGLETQYF.

The chain joins TRBV27 to TRBJ2-7; the match to TRBD2 covers 7 bases. Germline CDR1 is MNHEY and CDR2 is SMNVEV (reference sequence). The ends lost 6 bases at V and 6 bases at J; junction bases unmatched: 11. The CDR3 extends over 14 amino acids. CDR3 DNA sequence: TGTGCCAGCAGACCGTGGGCGGGGGTGGGCGAGCAGTACGTC. This encodes CASRPWAGVGEQYV.

The rearrangement uses TRBV30 and TRBJ1-2, with D unclear. In germline, CDR1 is GTSNPN, CDR2 SVGIG (reference sequence). Trimming cost V 0 bases and J 5 bases, with 4 bases left between them. The CDR3 consists of 11 residues. CDR3 in amino acids: CAWSVQYGYTF. The CDR3 region has the DNA TGTGCCTGGAGTGTCCAGTATGGCTACACCTTC.

CDR3 DNA sequence: TGTGCCAGCAGCTTGTACAACACAGATACGCAGTATTTT. Encoded protein: CASSLYNTDTQYF. The chain has TRBV7-2 and TRBJ2-3; D unclear. CDR3 length: 13 amino acids. V was pared by 3 bases and J by 2 bases, with 6 bases between. CDR1 is SGHTA and CDR2 is FQGNSA in the germline V gene. The variable domain in full, with the rest retrieved from reference TRBV7-2 and TRBJ2-3, is GAGVSQSPSNKVTEKGKDVELRCDPISGHTALYWYRQSLGQGLEFLIYFQGNSAPDKSGLPSDRFSAERTGGSVSTLTIQRTQQEDSAVYLCASSLYNTDTQYFGPGTRLTVL.

This clone was seen a few times. V and J are TRBV5-1 and TRBJ2-3; 9 bases map to TRBD1. J gave up 9 bases and V 2 bases, and 13 bases lay outside the gene matches. The germline V gene has CDR1 SGHRS and CDR2 YFSETQ. CDR3 length: 16 amino acids. The CDR3 loop reads CASSFLAVGTGHTQYF. The DNA of the CDR3 is TGCGCCAGCAGCTTCCTCGCTGTGGGGACAGGGCACACGCAGTATTTT.

The rearrangement joins TRBV6-5 to TRBJ1-1, with D possibly TRBD1 on 6 matching bases. Looked up from germline, CDR1 is MNHEY and CDR2 is SVGAGI. Trimming removed 7 bases at V and 4 bases at J, with 16 bases between. The CDR3 is 14 residues long. The CDR3 nucleotides are TGTGCCAGCACCCACCAAGGGGGGGGCACTGAAGCTTTCTTT. Residues: CASTHQGGGTEAFF.

Notes on this clone: Sequence at one end of the junction differs from germline and may be a read error. The chain has TRBV30 and TRBJ2-6; TRBD1 aligns across 7 bases. The CDR3 extends over 19 amino acids. From germline, CDR1 is GTSNPN and CDR2 SVGIG (reference sequence). In DNA form, the CDR3 reads TGTGCCTTATACACCCATGACAGGGATCAGTCGACTGGGGCCAACGGCCTGACTTTC. Translated: CALYTHDRDQSTGANGLTF.

Only a few counts were recorded for this clone. The chain has TRBV25-1 and TRBJ2-2; maybe TRBD2 (5 bases). Germline V gene lookup returns CDR1 MGHDK and CDR2 SYGVNS. The CDR3 loop spans 15 amino acids. V lost 4 bases, J lost 2 bases, and 11 bases lay in between. The CDR3 sequence: CASSADFINTGELFF. The DNA of the CDR3 is TGTGCCAGCAGTGCGGACTTTATCAACACCGGGGAGCTGTTTTTT.

The V gene is TRBV7-9, the J gene TRBJ2-1; 8 nucleotides line up with TRBD1. V dropped 4 bases and J dropped 4; count of bases not matched to a gene: 6. The CDR3 is 15 amino acids. Germline V gene sequence: CDR1 SEHNR, CDR2 FQNEAQ (reference sequence). CDR3 residues: CASSSDRVGYNEQFF. In nucleotides, the CDR3 is TGTGCCAGCAGCTCGGACAGGGTTGGGTACAATGAGCAGTTCTTC.

The genes are TRBV19 and TRBJ2-3; no firm D call. V was shortened by 3 bases and J by 1 base, with 8 bases between the two germline ends. The CDR3 contains 14 residues. Germline V CDR1 and CDR2: LNHDA, SQIVND (reference sequence). CDR3 DNA: TGTGCCAGTAGTATCGGTCGGGGCACAGATACGCAGTATTTT. It codes for CASSIGRGTDTQYF.

This clone was found a few times. The junction shows a germline mismatch at one end, possibly a read error. CDR3 sequence (DNA): TGTGCCAGCAGTATTACAGGGTCTGGGGCCAACGGCCTGACTTTC. Translation gives CASSITGSGANGLTF. This chain uses TRBV28 with TRBJ2-6; possible D gene TRBD1, 6 bases. Germline CDR1 is MDHEN and CDR2 is SYDVKM. This CDR3 is 15 amino acids long.

The CDR3 region is CASSLAVRGTDTQYF. CDR3 DNA sequence: TGTGCCAGCAGCTTAGCCGTTAGGGGAACAGATACGCAGTATTTT. This chain links TRBV7-2 with TRBJ2-3; D may be TRBD1 (5 bases). With 0 bases removed from V and 3 bases from J, the gap between germline ends came to 10 bases. CDR3 length: 15 residues. Germline V gene lookup returns CDR1 SGHTA and CDR2 FQGNSA.

V usage is TRBV7-2 and J usage is TRBJ1-1, with a tentative D call TRBD1 (5 bases). The CDR3 runs 11 residues. With 5 bases removed from V and 10 bases from J, the gap between germline ends came to 11 bases. The V gene's germline CDR1 is SGHTA and CDR2 FQGNSA. The CDR3 loop reads CASSPRGVAFF. Written as DNA, the CDR3 is TGTGCCAGCAGCCCCCGGGGGGTAGCTTTCTTT.

The chain is built from TRBV27 and TRBJ1-5; D possibly corresponds to TRBD1 (6 bases). Germline loops: CDR1 MNHEY, CDR2 SMNVEV (reference sequence). CDR3 length: 14 residues. V lost 0 bases and J lost 8, with 11 bases in between. CDR3 nucleotide sequence: TGTGCCAGCAGTTTATCCAGGGGAGAGGAGCCCCAGCATTTT. It specifies CASSLSRGEEPQHF.

The chain couples TRBV7-8 to TRBJ2-7; 9 nucleotides line up with TRBD1. Per the germline V gene, CDR1 is SGHVS and CDR2 is FQNEAQ. The CDR3 has 15 amino acids. V lost 4 bases and J lost 2; bases outside the gene matches: 6. In nucleotides, the CDR3 is TGTGCCAGCAGCTCCGGCCGACAGGGGGCCTACGAGCAGTACTTC. It specifies CASSSGRQGAYEQYF.

This clone was seen a handful of times. The J gene is TRBJ1-2, the V gene TRBV6-1; D possibly corresponds to TRBD1 (5 bases). The CDR3 has 15 amino acids. V lost 2 bases, J lost 0 bases, and 10 bases lay in between. Per germline, CDR1 MNHNS and CDR2 SASEGT. The CDR3 here is CASSENPGSNYGYTF. DNA for the CDR3: TGTGCCAGCAGTGAAAATCCAGGGTCTAACTATGGCTACACCTTC.

The chain links TRBV19 to TRBJ1-5; 7 bases align to TRBD1. CDR1 and CDR2 (germline): LNHDA, SQIVND (reference sequence). Trimming cost V 3 bases and J 5 bases; bases outside gene matches: 4. The CDR3 has 14 residues. Written as DNA, the CDR3 is TGTGCCAGTAGTATCCACAGGGGAGATCAGCCCCAGCATTTT. Translation: CASSIHRGDQPQHF.

This clone was recorded a few times. The rearrangement uses TRBV9 and TRBJ2-3, with D tentatively TRBD1 (6 bases). Trimming removed 2 bases at V and 9 bases at J, with 16 bases between. CDR3 size: 14 residues. Germline values: CDR1 SGDLS, CDR2 YYNGEE. CDR3 protein: CASSVPGSGETQYF. CDR3 nucleotide sequence: TGTGCCAGCAGCGTCCCGGGATCAGGGGAGACGCAGTATTTT.

The chain has TRBV11-1 and TRBJ2-3, with D hard to call. The CDR3 extends over 14 amino acids. Per germline, CDR1 SGHAT and CDR2 FQDESV (reference sequence). The V gene lost 3 bases and the J gene lost 1 base, with 8 bases spanning the gap. CDR3: CASSFSSGTDTQYF. The CDR3 DNA sequence: TGTGCCAGCAGCTTTTCTTCGGGCACAGATACGCAGTATTTT.

V gene TRBV5-4 combines with J gene TRBJ2-7, with D maybe TRBD1 (5 bases). The length of the CDR3 is 14 residues. Germline CDR1 is SGHNT and CDR2 is YYREEE (reference sequence). Trimming pared 7 bases from V and 1 base from J, leaving 15 bases between. CDR3 sequence: CASSRTGVSYEQYV. DNA for the CDR3: TGTGCCAGCTCGAGAACAGGAGTATCCTACGAGCAGTACGTC.

The chain has TRBV27 and TRBJ1-1; TRBD1 aligns across 8 bases. With V trimmed by 1 base and J by 0 bases, 7 bases remained unmatched. Looked up from germline, CDR1 is MNHEY and CDR2 is SMNVEV (reference sequence). This CDR3 region has 17 residues. The CDR3 DNA is TGTGCCAGCAGTTTATTTGCAGGGGGCTGGGTGAACACTGAAGCTTTCTTT. This gives the protein CASSLFAGGWVNTEAFF.

The chain recombines TRBV11-2 with TRBJ2-7; possibly TRBD1 for D (5 bases). Germline CDR1 and CDR2: SGHAT and FQNNGV. V was clipped by 5 bases and J by 5 bases, with 13 bases between them. This CDR3 spans 13 amino acids. This chain's CDR3 is CASSRGQGHEQYF. The CDR3 nucleotides read TGTGCCAGCAGCCGAGGTCAGGGCCACGAGCAGTACTTC.

This CDR3 reads CASSLQGQVTAQYF. CDR3 DNA: TGTGCCAGCAGCTTACAGGGACAGGTAACGGCCCAGTACTTC. The chain couples TRBV7-8 to TRBJ2-5; 8 nucleotides match TRBD1. The length of the CDR3 is 14 residues. V lost 2 bases to trimming and J lost 9 bases; unmatched junction nucleotides: 8. Germline-derived CDR1 and CDR2 are SGHVS and FQNEAQ.

The J gene is TRBJ1-2, the V gene TRBV5-1; 12 bases agree with TRBD1. CDR1 and CDR2 from the germline V gene are SGHRS and YFSETQ. With 0 bases clipped from V and 5 bases from J, the junction kept 14 bases outside the gene matches. The CDR3 length is 19 residues. This CDR3 reads CASSLEGGDRGRPRYGYTF. The CDR3 DNA follows: TGCGCCAGCAGCTTGGAAGGTGGGGACAGGGGGCGCCCCCGGTATGGCTACACCTTC.

In this sample, this clone turned up once. The genes are TRBV4-1 and TRBJ2-7; a weak D match, TRBD1 (6 bases). Per germline, CDR1 MGHRA and CDR2 YSYEKL. The CDR3 runs to 15 residues. V was cut by 0 bases and J by 5 bases, with 14 bases left in between. In nucleotides, the CDR3 is TGCGCCAGCAGCCAAGACGGGACAATCATCCACGAGCAGTACTTC. Its translation: CASSQDGTIIHEQYF.

The DNA for the CDR3 is TGTGCCACCAGCGGGACTAGCGGGGATTACAATGAGCAGTTCTTC. Encoded protein: CATSGTSGDYNEQFF. The chain has TRBV15 and TRBJ2-1; TRBD2 matches at 13 bases. The V gene end was trimmed by 5 bases and the J gene end by 4 bases; junction bases not matched to a gene: 2. The CDR3 loop spans 15 amino acids. Germline loops: CDR1 LNHNV, CDR2 YYDKDF (reference sequence).

V usage is TRBV19 and J usage is TRBJ2-2; 8 positions agree with TRBD1. This CDR3 comprises 12 residues. Germline V gives CDR1 LNHDA, CDR2 SQIVND (reference sequence). V gave up 9 bases and J gave up 5 bases; unmatched junction bases: 2. CDR3 in DNA: TGTGCCAGCAGACAGGGGACCGGGGAGCTGTTTTTT. It yields the protein CASRQGTGELFF.

V and J are TRBV27 and TRBJ2-1; 12 bases are shared with TRBD2. The junction had 11 bases not matched to a gene; V was cut back by 6 bases and J by 8 bases. Per the germline V gene, CDR1 is MNHEY and CDR2 is SMNVEV (reference sequence). The CDR3 sequence is 16 residues long. CDR3 sequence reads: CASSPSGGEEVYEQFF. In nucleotides, the CDR3 is TGTGCCAGCAGCCCTAGCGGGGGGGAAGAGGTGTATGAGCAGTTCTTC.

This clone was seen a single time. The J gene is TRBJ2-5, the V gene TRBV7-7; 12 bases line up with TRBD2. The trim removed 6 bases at V and 5 bases at J, leaving 4 bases unmatched. The CDR3 has 14 amino acids. Germline-derived CDR1 and CDR2 are SSHAT and FNYEAQ (reference sequence). For the CDR3, the DNA is TGTGCCAGCAGTCCGGGACTAGCGGGTGAGACCCAGTACTTC. As protein: CASSPGLAGETQYF.